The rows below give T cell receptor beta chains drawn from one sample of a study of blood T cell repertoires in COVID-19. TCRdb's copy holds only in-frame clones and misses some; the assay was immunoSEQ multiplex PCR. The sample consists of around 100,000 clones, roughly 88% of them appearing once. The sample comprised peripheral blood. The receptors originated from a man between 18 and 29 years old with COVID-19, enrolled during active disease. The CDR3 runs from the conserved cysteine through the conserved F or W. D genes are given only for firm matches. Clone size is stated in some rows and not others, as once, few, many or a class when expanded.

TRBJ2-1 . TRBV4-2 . CASSQETRGNPNEQFF TGTGCCAGCAGCCAAGAGACCAGGGGTAATCCCAATGAGCAGTTCTTC
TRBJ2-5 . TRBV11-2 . CASSPTRGGETQYF TGTGCCAGCAGCCCCACTCGGGGTGGGGAGACCCAGTACTTC
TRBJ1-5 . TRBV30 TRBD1 CAWSQGGNQPQHF TGTGCCTGGAGTCAGGGGGGCAATCAGCCCCAGCATTTT
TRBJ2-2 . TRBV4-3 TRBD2 CASSQDRVAGDSEEELFF TGCGCCAGCAGCCAAGATCGGGTAGCGGGAGATTCGGAGGAGGAGCTGTTTTTT
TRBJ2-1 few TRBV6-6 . CASSPPRGYEQFF TGTGCCAGCTCCCCCCCCAGGGGCTATGAGCAGTTCTTC
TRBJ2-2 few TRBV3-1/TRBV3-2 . CASSQDRLGFGETNTGELFF TGTGCCAGCAGCCAAGATCGCTTGGGGTTTGGGGAGACGAACACCGGGGAGCTGTTTTTT
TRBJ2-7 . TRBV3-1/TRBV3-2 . CASSHLGRYEQYF TGTGCCAGCAGCCACCTCGGTCGGTACGAGCAGTACTTC
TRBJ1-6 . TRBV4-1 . CASSQGLGSPLHF TGCGCCAGCAGCCAAGGACTAGGCTCACCCCTCCACTTT
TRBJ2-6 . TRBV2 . CASKTGSSGANVLTF TGTGCCAGCAAAACAGGTTCCTCTGGGGCCAACGTCCTGACTTTC
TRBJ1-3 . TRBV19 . CASSAYSYSGNTIYF TGTGCCAGTAGTGCCTACAGCTACTCTGGAAACACCATATATTTT
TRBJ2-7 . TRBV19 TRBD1 CASSMGTGNEQYF TGTGCCAGTAGTATGGGGACAGGGAACGAGCAGTACTTC
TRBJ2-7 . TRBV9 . CASSVDLGQAYEQYF TGTGCCAGCAGCGTAGATCTTGGACAAGCCTACGAGCAGTACTTC
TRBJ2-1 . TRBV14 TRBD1 CASSQDLLQGAQDEQFF TGTGCCAGCAGCCAAGATTTGTTGCAGGGGGCGCAGGATGAGCAGTTCTTC
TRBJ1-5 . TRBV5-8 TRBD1 CASSPQGALNQPQHF TGTGCCAGCAGCCCACAGGGGGCCCTAAATCAGCCCCAGCATTTT
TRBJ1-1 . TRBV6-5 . CASSYSIQGTEAFF TGTGCCAGCAGTTACTCGATCCAGGGGACTGAAGCTTTCTTT
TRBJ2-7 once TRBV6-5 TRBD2 CASSRPGLSGYEQYF TGTGCCAGCAGCCGACCGGGACTAAGCGGCTACGAGCAGTACTTC
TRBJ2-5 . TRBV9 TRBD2 CASSVASGRETQYF TGTGCCAGCAGCGTAGCTAGCGGGAGAGAGACCCAGTACTTC
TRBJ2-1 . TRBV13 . CASRLEGNEQFF TGTGCCAGCAGACTGGAGGGCAATGAGCAGTTCTTC
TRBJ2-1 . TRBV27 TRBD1 CASSSIPGQVNEQFF TGTGCCAGCAGTTCTATCCCCGGACAGGTCAATGAGCAGTTCTTC
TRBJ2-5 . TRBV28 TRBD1 CASSLSTGGETQYF TGTGCCAGCAGTTTATCGACAGGGGGAGAGACCCAGTACTTC
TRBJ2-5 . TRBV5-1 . CASSLAPGIQETQYF TGCGCCAGCAGCTTGGCCCCCGGGATACAAGAGACCCAGTACTTC
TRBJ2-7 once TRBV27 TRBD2 CASSTPTGGTASGSYEQYF TGTGCCAGCAGTACCCCAACAGGGGGAACGGCTAGCGGGAGCTACGAGCAGTACTTC
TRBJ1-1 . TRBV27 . CASSQGGTEAFF TGTGCCAGCAGTCAGGGCGGCACTGAAGCTTTCTTT
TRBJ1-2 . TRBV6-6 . CASRDQGFLNYGYTF TGTGCCAGCAGGGATCAGGGGTTCCTTAACTATGGCTACACCTTC
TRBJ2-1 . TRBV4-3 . CASSQDGSSYNEQFF TGCGCCAGCAGCCAAGACGGGAGCTCCTACAATGAGCAGTTCTTC
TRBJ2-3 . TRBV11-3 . CASSPDTGDTQYF TGTGCCAGCAGCCCAGACACGGGGGATACGCAGTATTTT
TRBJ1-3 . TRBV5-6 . CASTRSGGGNTIYF TGTGCCAGCACCCGATCCGGGGGAGGAAACACCATATATTTT
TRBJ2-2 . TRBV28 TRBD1 CASSRPGQKDGELFF TGTGCCAGCAGCCGCCCGGGACAGAAAGACGGGGAGCTGTTTTTT
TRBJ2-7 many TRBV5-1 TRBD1 CASSDQGQGIYEQYF TGCGCCAGCAGCGACCAGGGACAGGGGATCTACGAGCAGTACTTC
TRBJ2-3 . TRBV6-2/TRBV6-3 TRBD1 CASSSGQGWGTDTQYF TGTGCCAGCAGTTCCGGACAGGGCTGGGGGACAGATACGCAGTATTTT
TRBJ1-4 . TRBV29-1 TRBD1 CSASQGAELLF TGCAGCGCCTCACAGGGGGCGGAACTGCTTTTT
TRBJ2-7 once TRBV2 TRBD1 CASIDRGLPGAYEQYF TGTGCCAGCATTGACAGGGGGCTGCCGGGGGCCTACGAGCAGTACTTC
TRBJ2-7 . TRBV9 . CASSVGPGRGTYEQYF TGTGCCAGCAGCGTAGGCCCTGGCAGGGGAACCTACGAGCAGTACTTC
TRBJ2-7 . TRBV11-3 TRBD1 CASSPGQGWEEQYF TGTGCCAGCAGCCCAGGACAGGGTTGGGAGGAGCAGTACTTC
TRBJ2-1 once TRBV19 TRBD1 CASSMGRQGVKQFF TGTGCCAGTAGTATGGGTCGACAGGGGGTAAAGCAGTTCTTC
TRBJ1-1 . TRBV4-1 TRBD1 CASSQDRKGALNTEAFF TGCGCCAGCAGCCAAGATCGGAAGGGGGCGCTGAACACTGAAGCTTTCTTT
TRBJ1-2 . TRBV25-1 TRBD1 CASNSEGAYGYTF TGTGCCAGCAATTCGGAGGGGGCCTATGGCTACACCTTC
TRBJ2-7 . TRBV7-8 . CASSLVPWEPREQYF TGTGCCAGCAGCTTAGTACCCTGGGAGCCGCGCGAGCAGTACTTC
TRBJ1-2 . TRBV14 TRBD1 CASSQDFRRQGDHYGYTF TGTGCCAGCAGCCAAGATTTCAGGCGACAGGGGGACCACTATGGCTACACCTTC
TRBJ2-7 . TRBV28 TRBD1 CASSRDRGRFEEQYF TGTGCCAGCAGTCGCGACAGGGGGCGCTTTGAGGAGCAGTACTTC
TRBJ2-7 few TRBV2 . CASSEHREGYEQYF TGTGCCAGCAGTGAACACAGGGAAGGCTACGAGCAGTACTTC
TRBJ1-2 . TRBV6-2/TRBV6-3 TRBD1 CASSSTGGFGYTF TGTGCCAGCAGTTCTACAGGGGGCTTTGGCTACACCTTC
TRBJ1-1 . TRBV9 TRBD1 CASSAQGDTEAFF TGTGCCAGCAGCGCACAGGGGGACACTGAAGCTTTCTTT
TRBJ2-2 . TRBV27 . CASSLLDHLATGELFF TGTGCCAGCAGTTTATTAGATCATTTAGCAACCGGGGAGCTGTTTTTT
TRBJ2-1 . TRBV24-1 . CATSSIHNEQFF TGTGCCACCAGTAGCATCCATAATGAGCAGTTCTTC
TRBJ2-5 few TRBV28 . CASSQTMSETQYF TGTGCCAGCAGTCAGACTATGTCGGAGACCCAGTACTTC
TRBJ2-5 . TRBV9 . CASSPFLETQYF TGTGCCAGCAGCCCCTTCCTGGAGACCCAGTACTTC